This T cell receptor (beta chain) emerged from a study of T cell responses to AZD1222 COVID-19 vaccine. Study details: Some second doses came at about 4 weeks and others at about 12 weeks; these were pooled.

Generated by immunoSEQ multiplex PCR, the TCRdb table keeps only in-frame clones and is missing some. The table has roughly 80,000 clones, around 89% seen once. The germline V gene has CDR1 LNHDA and CDR2 SQIVND (reference sequence). V was pared by 1 base and J by 0 bases, with 5 bases of the junction left unmatched. CDR3 length: 16 residues. As for this clone: Its antigen is still unknown.

Findings and limits, study-wide: Reportedly, close to half of spike-specific TCRs are directed against unmutated variant regions. Just six AZD1222 recipients were seropositive at baseline.

The sample here was peripheral blood, taken on day 0 of AZD1222 vaccination. The clonotype comes from an adult in good health. This chain links TRBV19 with TRBJ1-1, with 7 bases aligning to TRBD1. DNA of the CDR3: TGTGCCAGTAGTATAGTGGGACAGCCAATGAACACTGAAGCTTTCTTT. Its protein product is CASSIVGQPMNTEAFF.